This passage covers 21 T cell receptor beta chains from one sample sequenced in a study of control samples from healthy donors and cancer patients. Profiled with immunoSEQ multiplex PCR; TCRdb holds only in-frame clones, not every one. Of tens of thousands of clones listed, about 90% are singletons. The material sequenced was PBMCs. These receptors originate from a man aged 50 or older with head and neck cancer.

This chain uses TRBV6-4 with TRBJ2-2, with 8 bases matching TRBD2. J gave up 3 bases and V 2 bases, and 5 bases lay outside the gene matches. The CDR3 loop spans 16 amino acids. Germline V CDR1 and CDR2: MRHNA, SNTAGT. The CDR3 coding sequence is TGTGCCAGCAGTGACCGAGCGGGAGAGGACACCGGGGAGCTGTTTTTT. Amino acid sequence: CASSDRAGEDTGELFF.

The chain couples TRBV7-2 to TRBJ2-1, with 11 bases fitting TRBD1. The CDR3 consists of 15 residues. From germline, CDR1 is SGHTA and CDR2 FQGNSA. Trimming at V came to 5 bases and at J to 9 bases, leaving 9 bases not matched to a gene. The CDR3: CASSPLGQGAGEQFF. DNA for the CDR3: TGTGCCAGCAGCCCTCTAGGACAGGGGGCAGGTGAGCAGTTCTTC.

This clone was found once. This chain links TRBV7-2 with TRBJ1-2; 8 bases are shared with TRBD1. V shed 7 bases, J shed 2 bases, and the junction held 6 bases outside the gene matches. This CDR3 contains 14 residues. Germline CDR1 SGHTA, CDR2 FQGNSA. The CDR3 sequence: CASTARQGNYGYTF. CDR3 in DNA: TGTGCCAGCACCGCAAGACAGGGGAACTATGGCTACACCTTC.

This clone turned up a few times. The rearrangement joins TRBV28 to TRBJ2-5, with D maybe TRBD1 (5 bases). In germline, CDR1 is MDHEN, CDR2 SYDVKM. The CDR3 extends over 13 amino acids. The V and J ends lost 2 bases and 4 bases respectively, with 8 bases between them. For the CDR3, the DNA is TGTGCCAGCAGTTTAATTCAGGGAGAGACCCAGTACTTC. This codes for CASSLIQGETQYF.

This clone was seen a single time. The chain links TRBV4-3 to TRBJ1-2; D call uncertain. CDR1 and CDR2 from the germline V gene are LGHNA and YSLEER. The length of the CDR3 is 16 residues. The V and J ends lost 6 bases and 7 bases respectively, with 24 bases between them. The CDR3: CASRPFYSETSVGYTF. CDR3 nucleotide sequence: TGCGCCAGCAGACCGTTTTATTCCGAGACGTCCGTTGGCTACACCTTC.

This chain connects TRBV19 to TRBJ1-4, with 7 bases fitting TRBD1. V shed 3 bases, J shed 7 bases, and the junction held 8 bases outside the gene matches. This CDR3 region has 15 residues. Germline loops: CDR1 LNHDA, CDR2 SQIVND (reference sequence). CDR3: CASSIMRQGVEKLFF. The CDR3 DNA sequence: TGTGCCAGTAGTATTATGAGACAGGGCGTTGAAAAACTGTTTTTT.

The chain combines TRBV27 with TRBJ2-2, with 9 positions matching TRBD1. The J segment lost 4 bases and the V segment lost 4 bases, leaving 7 bases of the junction unmatched. The CDR3 sequence is 16 residues long. Germline V gene data show CDR1 as MNHEY and CDR2 as SMNVEV (reference sequence). The DNA of the CDR3 is TGTGCCAGCAGTTCACAGGGGGCCTCGGGCACCGGGGAGCTGTTTTTT. The encoded protein is CASSSQGASGTGELFF.

CDR3 loop: CASSSPSGRSEQYF. CDR3 coding DNA: TGTGCCAGCAGTAGTCCTAGCGGGAGGAGCGAGCAGTACTTC. This rearrangement joins TRBV28 to TRBJ2-7; 11 nucleotides match TRBD2. The V gene's germline CDR1 is MDHEN and CDR2 SYDVKM. The CDR3 contains 14 residues. The V and J ends lost 5 bases and 6 bases, in that order; junction bases with no gene match: 6.

The chain couples TRBV28 to TRBJ1-5; D unresolved. This CDR3 is 15 amino acids long. V gave up 4 bases and J gave up 0 bases, with 10 bases separating them. The germline CDR1 and CDR2 sequences are MDHEN and SYDVKM. CDR3 residues: CASSSPGSSNQPQHF. For the CDR3, the DNA is TGTGCCAGCAGTTCCCCAGGCTCTAGCAATCAGCCCCAGCATTTT.

V and J are TRBV24-1 and TRBJ2-5; the D is unclear. The CDR3 covers 13 residues. The V end lost 4 bases, the J end lost 0 bases, and 5 bases lay between the germline ends. Per germline, CDR1 KGHDR and CDR2 SFDVKD. The CDR3, as DNA: TGTGCCACCAGTGACAGTAACCAAGAGACCCAGTACTTC. It yields the protein CATSDSNQETQYF.

J is TRBJ2-7 and V is TRBV23-1; D uncertain. TRBV23-1 is annotated as an ORF whose role is uncertain. The CDR3 sequence is 14 residues long. Trimming took off 2 bases at V and 2 bases at J, with 10 bases between the two ends. CDR3: CASSQKLVPYEQYF. CDR3 in DNA: TGCGCCAGCAGTCAAAAACTGGTCCCCTACGAGCAGTACTTC.

V is TRBV19 and J is TRBJ1-2; no clear D gene. Germline CDR1 and CDR2: LNHDA and SQIVND (reference sequence). This CDR3 has 13 amino acids. V was clipped by 2 bases and J by 8 bases, with 12 bases between them. In DNA form, the CDR3 reads TGTGCCAGTAGTATAAGCCAAGAGGGCGGCTACACCTTC. As protein: CASSISQEGGYTF. Together with reference TRBV19 and TRBJ1-2, the CDR3 gives the full variable domain: DGGITQSPKYLFRKEGQNVTLSCEQNLNHDAMYWYRQDPGQGLRLIYYSQIVNDFQKGDIAEGYSVSREKKESFPLTVTSAQKNPTAFYLCASSISQEGGYTFGSGTRLTVV.

The chain recombines TRBV2 with TRBJ1-6; D is uncertain. The CDR3 runs 16 residues. The V and J ends lost 6 bases and 6 bases respectively, with 18 bases between them. Looked up from germline, CDR1 is SNHLY and CDR2 is FYNNEI. CDR3 DNA: TGTGCCAGCAGCGGGCCAAGGCAGGCGCTTAATTCACCCCTCCACTTT. It yields the protein CASSGPRQALNSPLHF.

By proportion, this clone is medium-sized. The V and J genes are TRBV7-9 and TRBJ2-7; a weak D match, TRBD2 (7 bases). The germline gives CDR1 SEHNR, CDR2 FQNEAQ (reference sequence). This CDR3 spans 11 amino acids. V shed 9 bases and J shed 6 bases, with 12 bases lying between them. The CDR3 here is CASWGGLEQYF. CDR3 sequence (DNA): TGTGCCAGTTGGGGGGGCCTCGAGCAGTACTTC.

CDR3 sequence reads: CASTSGTENNEQFF. CDR3 DNA: TGTGCCAGCACCTCCGGAACGGAGAACAATGAGCAGTTCTTC. This chain joins TRBV7-9 and TRBJ2-1; D unclear. The V end was cut by 7 bases, the J end by 5 bases, with 15 bases between. The CDR3 sequence is 14 residues long. From germline, CDR1 is SEHNR and CDR2 FQNEAQ (reference sequence).

The chain links TRBV9 to TRBJ2-1, with TRBD2 identical over 8 bases. There are 16 residues in the CDR3. Germline V gives CDR1 SGDLS, CDR2 YYNGEE. The ends lost 0 bases at V and 9 bases at J; junction bases unmatched: 11. CDR3 DNA sequence: TGTGCCAGCAGCGTAGCCCCCACTTTCGGGAGGGCTGAGCAGTTCTTC. Amino acid sequence: CASSVAPTFGRAEQFF. Full variable domain (rest looked up from reference TRBV9 and TRBJ2-1): DSGVTQTPKHLITATGQRVTLRCSPRSGDLSVYWYQQSLDQGLQFLIQYYNGEERAKGNILERFSAQQFPDLHSELNLSSLELGDSALYFCASSVAPTFGRAEQFFGPGTRLTVL.

A few counts support this clone. The chain couples TRBV4-1 to TRBJ2-6, with D possibly TRBD2 on 5 matching bases. The germline V and J ends were trimmed by 4 bases and 3 bases, with 13 bases remaining between them. The CDR3 length is 16 residues. Germline V CDR1 and CDR2: MGHRA, YSYEKL. This CDR3 reads CASSPGGGLGANVLTF. CDR3 nucleotides: TGCGCCAGCAGCCCCGGAGGTGGACTTGGGGCCAACGTCCTGACTTTC.

The chain has TRBV15 and TRBJ2-5, with D perhaps given as TRBD1 or TRBD2 (7 bases each). CDR1 LNHNV and CDR2 YYDKDF come from the germline V gene (reference sequence). The CDR3 length is 15 residues. Deletions cut 0 bases from V and 4 bases from J, with 12 bases between. CDR3 sequence reads: CATSRDQGEGETQYF. CDR3 sequence (DNA): TGTGCCACCAGCAGAGATCAGGGGGAGGGAGAGACCCAGTACTTC.

The rearrangement links TRBV20-1 to TRBJ1-1; D is ambiguous. V was pared by 7 bases and J by 3 bases, with 9 bases between. The CDR3 contains 11 residues. From germline, CDR1 is DFQATT and CDR2 SNEGSKA (reference sequence). The CDR3 bases are TGCAGTGGAGTGACGGACACTGAAGCTTTCTTT. It is translated as CSGVTDTEAFF.

The CDR3 region has the DNA TGTGCCAGCAGCCCACTGACTTTGCTGGGAGTTGGGACAGATACGCAGTATTTT. Translating it yields CASSPLTLLGVGTDTQYF. The chain couples TRBV7-3 to TRBJ2-3, with a weak D call TRBD2 (5 bases). CDR1 SGHTA and CDR2 FQGTGA come from the germline V gene. The CDR3 is 18 amino acids. V was clipped by 5 bases and J by 3 bases, with 24 bases between them.

This clone was recorded a few times. The J gene is TRBJ1-3, the V gene TRBV19; no firm D call. The CDR3 is 15 amino acids. V gave up 8 bases and J gave up 0 bases, with 14 bases separating them. CDR1 LNHDA and CDR2 SQIVND come from the germline V gene (reference sequence). CDR3 amino acids: CASGKDGSSGNTIYF. CDR3 nucleotide sequence: TGTGCCAGTGGAAAGGACGGAAGCTCTGGAAACACCATATATTTT.